The 2 T cell receptor beta chains below were found in one sample sequenced in a study of regulatory T cells in long-lasting Graves disease. Construction of the TCR beta libraries employed iRepertoire HTBI primers in conjunction with Arm-PCR of CDR3 regions. TCRdb re-called the multiplex PCR reads through MiXCR, storing one row per CDR3 protein. The sample shows about 470,000 distinct CDR3 sequences, roughly 20% of them seen only once. Documented time point: persistent/refractory GD, antithyroid drugs over 5 years with positive TRAb. Researchers made the TCR library from RNA that was extracted from PBMCs. This sample comprised peripheral blood mononuclear cells (PBMCs), obtained when the disease was refractory, from a patient treated with antithyroid drugs. These receptor sequences come from a female donor with Graves disease.

This clonotype occurred many times. This chain links TRBV6-1 with TRBJ1-5; 7 positions agree with TRBD1. After removal of 6 bases from V and 4 bases from J, the junction contained 3 bases not matched to a gene. CDR3 length: 13 residues. Germline-derived CDR1 and CDR2 are MNHNS and SASEGT. CDR3: CASRRQGNQPQHF. CDR3 bases: TGTGCCAGCAGACGACAGGGAAATCAGCCCCAGCATTTT.

The J gene is TRBJ2-7, the V gene TRBV9; D may be TRBD1 or TRBD2 (5 bases each). CDR1 and CDR2 (germline): SGDLS, YYNGEE. Trimming cost V 0 bases and J 1 base, with 14 bases left between them. The CDR3 length is 16 residues. CDR3 DNA: TGTGCCAGCAGCGTAGAGGCCGGCGAGGGGTCCTACGAGCAGTACTTC. Translation gives CASSVEAGEGSYEQYF.